This is a list of T cell receptor beta chains from one sample in a study of blood T cell repertoires in COVID-19. Profiling relied on immunoSEQ multiplex PCR, and the TCRdb table lists in-frame clones only, not all of them. The data hold 200,000 to 300,000 clones, with 86% observed a single time. The sequencing input was PBMCs or T cells enriched from blood (not recorded which). The receptors were gathered from a woman aged 18-29 years who had recovered from COVID-19. CDR3s include the opening cysteine and the closing phenylalanine or tryptophan. Each record gives: CDR3 DNA, CDR3 protein, CDR3 length, D gene, clone size, V gene, J gene. A D gene is named only where the DNA matches it firmly. The size of a clone is reported for some rows only, either as once, few or many, or as a class for expanded clones.

CDR3 DNA: TGTGCCAGCTCACTGCCAAGCGCGACGCCCCAGCATTTT
CDR3 protein: CASSLPSATPQHF
CDR3 length: 13
D gene: .
clone size: .
V gene: TRBV18
J gene: TRBJ1-5

CDR3 DNA: TGTGCCACCAGCAGAGGGACAGGGGGTTCCGGGGAGCTGTTTTTT
CDR3 protein: CATSRGTGGSGELFF
CDR3 length: 15
D gene: TRBD1
clone size: .
V gene: TRBV15
J gene: TRBJ2-2

CDR3 DNA: TGTGCCAGCAGCGGAGCGGGGTCCGGGGTGGGCTACACCTTC
CDR3 protein: CASSGAGSGVGYTF
CDR3 length: 14
D gene: .
clone size: .
V gene: TRBV9
J gene: TRBJ1-2

CDR3 DNA: TGTGCCAGCAGTTTATCATCGGGACAGGGTTTATTCTACGAGCAGTACTTC
CDR3 protein: CASSLSSGQGLFYEQYF
CDR3 length: 17
D gene: TRBD1
clone size: .
V gene: TRBV27
J gene: TRBJ2-7

CDR3 DNA: TGCGCCAGCAGCTTGAGCCTTGTCAATGAGCAGTTCTTC
CDR3 protein: CASSLSLVNEQFF
CDR3 length: 13
D gene: .
clone size: .
V gene: TRBV5-1
J gene: TRBJ2-1

CDR3 DNA: TGTGCCAGCTTTGGGCTTAGGGGAGGCGGCTACACCTTC
CDR3 protein: CASFGLRGGGYTF
CDR3 length: 13
D gene: .
clone size: once
V gene: TRBV2
J gene: TRBJ1-2

CDR3 DNA: TGTGCCAGCAGCTTATACACGGGATACGAGCAGTACTTC
CDR3 protein: CASSLYTGYEQYF
CDR3 length: 13
D gene: .
clone size: .
V gene: TRBV7-2
J gene: TRBJ2-7

CDR3 DNA: TGTGCCAGCAGTCGTTTGACAGGGGGCGTCTATGGCTACACCTTC
CDR3 protein: CASSRLTGGVYGYTF
CDR3 length: 15
D gene: TRBD1
clone size: few
V gene: TRBV27
J gene: TRBJ1-2

CDR3 DNA: TGTGCCAGTGGACAGGGGAACTCCTACGAGCAGTACTTC
CDR3 protein: CASGQGNSYEQYF
CDR3 length: 13
D gene: TRBD1
clone size: .
V gene: TRBV19
J gene: TRBJ2-7

CDR3 DNA: TGTGCCAGCAGCGATCGGGAGGACGAGCAGTACTTC
CDR3 protein: CASSDREDEQYF
CDR3 length: 12
D gene: TRBD2
clone size: .
V gene: TRBV5-4
J gene: TRBJ2-7

CDR3 DNA: TGTGCCTGGATCGTAGGGGGAGTATTTTCCAATCAGCCCCAGCATTTT
CDR3 protein: CAWIVGGVFSNQPQHF
CDR3 length: 16
D gene: .
clone size: .
V gene: TRBV30
J gene: TRBJ1-5

CDR3 DNA: TGTGCCAGCAGCCCTCAGGTCACTGAAGCTTTCTTT
CDR3 protein: CASSPQVTEAFF
CDR3 length: 12
D gene: .
clone size: .
V gene: TRBV12-3/TRBV12-4
J gene: TRBJ1-1